This entry concerns a single T cell receptor (beta chain). The clone's antigen remains unknown. No base quality information exists; no much larger clone differs at one position. The donors belonged to the validation cohort of over a hundred subjects, which was separate from the approximately 680-subject first cohort. The data originate from a study of cytomegalovirus exposure and HLA in healthy donors (dated 2017 in TCRdb). Background for the entire study: A later analysis indicated that the 130 or so validation repertoires were generated on the platform also employed for the approximately 700 repertoires of the first cohort. The study was designed to test whether signatures of past pathogen exposure could be identified by cataloging public T cell receptors. High-throughput TCR immunosequencing, statistical association of individual TCRs with disease status, and machine learning were combined to predict cytomegalovirus infection status. In addition to the first cohort of 666 subjects, a separate validation cohort of 130 or so different subjects was used. The study at large found these results: The validation cohort had no HLA typing available for a later analysis, so co-occurrence within that cohort was assessed over all 110 or so repertoires. A later analysis found that TCRs clustered in the first cohort also tended to co-occur in the 120 validation repertoires, with just under 95% of cluster scores above 0. According to the authors, the approach could potentially be generalized to other disease states and immunological phenotypes. Cytomegalovirus status was reported to be diagnosed by the classifier with high specificity and sensitivity in both the original and validation cohorts. The study listed 150 to 200 TCR beta chains as associated with cytomegalovirus. In vitro tests confirmed that a few of the cytomegalovirus-associated TCR beta chains recognize cytomegalovirus antigens. Across donors, most TCR sequences were observed very rarely, whereas some public TCRs were present in many individuals.

The library was built by means of the immunoSEQ multiplex PCR assay. The paper's processing steps were these. A statistical classification framework was built to diagnose cytomegalovirus status from the catalog of TCR beta chain sequences. TCRdb took over this immuneACCESS table, retaining in-frame rearrangements with V and J assigned. Such tables are incomplete; in checked studies, under half of the missing clones stem from an unresolved V gene, and the remainder is unexplained. That table is the source of V, J and clone size, and D and trimming were worked out from the DNA. The sample table records under 400,000 clones; around 90% of these occur just once. The ten largest clones represent around 0.88% of the sample. This sequence was found in a man aged 30-40 years in good health and CMV-seronegative. The sample taken for sequencing was PBMCs.

The sequence in DNA is TGTGCCAGCAGATCTGGGGCCGTTAATGAAAAACTGTTTTTT. Its amino acids are CASRSGAVNEKLFF. The V gene is TRBV6-1 and the J gene is TRBJ1-4, with TRBD1 as a weak D call on 5 bases. CDR1 and CDR2 (MNHNS, SASEGT) derive from the germline V gene. Trimming removed 6 bases from V and 4 bases from J, leaving 12 bases between the germline ends. From its cysteine to its phenylalanine, the CDR3 spans 14 amino acids. Only CDR3 DNA is held: 42 bases, read in frame from base 1.